The T cell receptor (beta chain) described here comes from a study of blood T cell repertoires in COVID-19. Overall study: Material from acute and convalescent COVID-19 was sourced from the United States, Italy and Spain.

CDR1 LGHNA and CDR2 YSLEER come from the germline V gene. Trimming cost V 1 base and J 4 bases, with 20 bases left between them. This CDR3 comprises 18 residues. Original analysis: Reference gene primer amplification in the assay estimated nucleated cell counts. Profiling relied on immunoSEQ multiplex PCR, and the TCRdb table lists in-frame clones only, not all of them. V and J calls and clone size are as listed in that table; D and trimming were resolved from the DNA. The sample has more than 15,000 clones; 65% to 90% are singletons. The sample was peripheral blood. The J gene is TRBJ2-1, the V gene TRBV4-3; perhaps TRBD2 as D (6 bases). The TCR originated in an elderly man with active COVID-19. DNA for the CDR3: TGCGCCAGCAGCCAAGTGGTAGCGGCGAACCCTCCGTACAATGAGCAGTTCTTC. Its translation is CASSQVVAANPPYNEQFF.